This is a list of T cell receptor beta chains from one sample in a study of blood T cell repertoires in COVID-19. The data were produced by immunoSEQ multiplex PCR, yet TCRdb's version contains in-frame clones alone and is incomplete. The sample has about 85,000 clones, around 88% seen once. Source material: peripheral blood. These receptors all come from a man in his 60s with acute or convalescent COVID-19. The CDR3 runs from the conserved cysteine through the conserved F or W. The D gene is left open where the match is weak. Not every row has a clone size; where given, it reads once, few, many or a size class.

v_gene: TRBV5-1
abundance: -
d_gene: TRBD1
j_gene: TRBJ1-2
CDR3aa: CASTVMTGDDYGYTF
CDR3nt: TGCGCCAGCACCGTAATGACAGGGGATGACTATGGCTACACCTTC

v_gene: TRBV30
abundance: -
d_gene: -
j_gene: TRBJ1-6
CDR3aa: CAWSTVFQSPLHF
CDR3nt: TGTGCCTGGAGTACGGTTTTTCAATCACCCCTCCACTTT

v_gene: TRBV6-1
abundance: -
d_gene: TRBD1
j_gene: TRBJ1-5
CDR3aa: CASSEPGTGAWGPQHF
CDR3nt: TGTGCCAGCAGTGAACCCGGGACAGGGGCGTGGGGGCCCCAGCATTTT

v_gene: TRBV10-3
abundance: -
d_gene: TRBD2
j_gene: TRBJ2-5
CDR3aa: CAISYSGGGETQYF
CDR3nt: TGTGCCATCAGCTATAGCGGGGGAGGGGAGACCCAGTACTTC

v_gene: TRBV11-2
abundance: few
d_gene: -
j_gene: TRBJ2-7
CDR3aa: CASSNDRFTYEQYF
CDR3nt: TGTGCCAGCAGCAACGACAGGTTCACCTACGAGCAGTACTTC

v_gene: TRBV5-6
abundance: -
d_gene: -
j_gene: TRBJ2-5
CDR3aa: CASSLGRGYQETQYF
CDR3nt: TGTGCCAGCAGCTTGGGGAGGGGATACCAAGAGACCCAGTACTTC

v_gene: TRBV11-2
abundance: -
d_gene: -
j_gene: TRBJ1-2
CDR3aa: CASSPNRDGGYTF
CDR3nt: TGTGCCAGCAGCCCAAACAGGGATGGAGGCTACACCTTC

v_gene: TRBV30
abundance: once
d_gene: -
j_gene: TRBJ1-4
CDR3aa: CACGTTNEKLFF
CDR3nt: TGTGCCTGCGGGACAACTAATGAAAAACTGTTTTTT

v_gene: TRBV19
abundance: -
d_gene: TRBD1
j_gene: TRBJ2-7
CDR3aa: CASSTSGTVYEQYF
CDR3nt: TGTGCCAGTAGTACTTCCGGGACAGTTTACGAGCAGTACTTC

v_gene: TRBV27
abundance: -
d_gene: -
j_gene: TRBJ1-1
CDR3aa: CASSSRLVGGEAFF
CDR3nt: TGTGCCAGCAGTTCCCGATTGGTGGGGGGTGAAGCTTTCTTT

v_gene: TRBV7-3
abundance: -
d_gene: -
j_gene: TRBJ2-1
CDR3aa: CASSPEVGGNEQFF
CDR3nt: TGTGCCAGCAGCCCGGAAGTCGGAGGCAATGAGCAGTTCTTC

v_gene: TRBV24-1
abundance: once
d_gene: -
j_gene: TRBJ2-7
CDR3aa: CATSDFEAPGVQYF
CDR3nt: TGTGCCACCAGTGATTTTGAGGCCCCAGGGGTGCAGTACTTC

v_gene: TRBV6-6
abundance: -
d_gene: -
j_gene: TRBJ1-5
CDR3aa: CASTDSFNQPQHF
CDR3nt: TGTGCCAGCACCGACAGTTTTAATCAGCCCCAGCATTTT

v_gene: TRBV5-1
abundance: once
d_gene: -
j_gene: TRBJ2-3
CDR3aa: CASSFRGGSTDTQYF
CDR3nt: TGCGCCAGCAGCTTCAGAGGGGGAAGTACAGATACGCAGTATTTT

v_gene: TRBV5-4
abundance: -
d_gene: TRBD1
j_gene: TRBJ1-1
CDR3aa: CASSANQNRGTEAFF
CDR3nt: TGTGCCAGCAGCGCAAACCAAAACAGGGGCACTGAAGCTTTCTTT

v_gene: TRBV19
abundance: -
d_gene: -
j_gene: TRBJ1-1
CDR3aa: CASSNDGKAAFF
CDR3nt: TGTGCCAGTAGTAACGACGGGAAAGCAGCTTTCTTT

v_gene: TRBV10-3
abundance: -
d_gene: TRBD1
j_gene: TRBJ2-3
CDR3aa: CAIGTGSYLADTQYF
CDR3nt: TGTGCCATCGGGACAGGGTCCTACCTGGCAGATACGCAGTATTTT

v_gene: TRBV7-8
abundance: -
d_gene: -
j_gene: TRBJ1-2
CDR3aa: CASSLEVGIGYGYTF
CDR3nt: TGTGCCAGCAGCTTAGAAGTCGGTATCGGCTATGGCTACACCTTC

v_gene: TRBV5-6
abundance: -
d_gene: TRBD1
j_gene: TRBJ2-1
CDR3aa: CASSLVGTENEQFF
CDR3nt: TGTGCCAGCAGCTTGGTTGGGACAGAAAATGAGCAGTTCTTC

v_gene: TRBV3-1/TRBV3-2
abundance: -
d_gene: -
j_gene: TRBJ1-1
CDR3aa: CASSQEGGGGRTEAFF
CDR3nt: TGTGCCAGCAGCCAAGAAGGGGGGGGTGGCCGCACTGAAGCTTTCTTT

v_gene: TRBV5-5
abundance: -
d_gene: -
j_gene: TRBJ1-1
CDR3aa: CASSLFQQGKTEAFF
CDR3nt: TGTGCCAGCAGCTTGTTTCAACAGGGCAAGACTGAAGCTTTCTTT

v_gene: TRBV27
abundance: -
d_gene: TRBD1
j_gene: TRBJ2-7
CDR3aa: CASSFWPGTGNGEQYF
CDR3nt: TGTGCCAGCAGTTTTTGGCCGGGGACAGGGAACGGGGAGCAGTACTTC

v_gene: TRBV6-2/TRBV6-3
abundance: -
d_gene: TRBD2
j_gene: TRBJ2-1
CDR3aa: CASSRSGGGYNEQFF
CDR3nt: TGTGCCAGCAGTAGGAGCGGGGGCGGGTACAATGAGCAGTTCTTC

v_gene: TRBV6-2/TRBV6-3
abundance: -
d_gene: TRBD2
j_gene: TRBJ2-3
CDR3aa: CASSYSAGGTGDTQYF
CDR3nt: TGTGCCAGCAGTTACTCAGCGGGGGGCACCGGGGATACGCAGTATTTT

v_gene: TRBV7-2
abundance: -
d_gene: -
j_gene: TRBJ2-1
CDR3aa: CASSQAGTQYNEQFF
CDR3nt: TGTGCCAGCAGCCAGGCCGGGACACAATACAATGAGCAGTTCTTC

v_gene: TRBV7-2
abundance: -
d_gene: -
j_gene: TRBJ1-1
CDR3aa: CASSLARAAGGTEAFF
CDR3nt: TGTGCCAGCAGCTTAGCGCGTGCAGCGGGGGGCACTGAAGCTTTCTTT

v_gene: TRBV2
abundance: -
d_gene: TRBD1
j_gene: TRBJ1-5
CDR3aa: CASRGGQGKVQPQHF
CDR3nt: TGTGCCAGCAGGGGCGGACAGGGTAAGGTTCAGCCCCAGCATTTT

v_gene: TRBV7-2
abundance: -
d_gene: -
j_gene: TRBJ2-2
CDR3aa: CASSLGVLRDRGRELFF
CDR3nt: TGTGCCAGCAGCTTAGGGGTATTGCGGGATAGGGGCCGGGAGCTGTTTTTT

v_gene: TRBV5-1
abundance: -
d_gene: -
j_gene: TRBJ1-4
CDR3aa: CASRPYGLDEKLFF
CDR3nt: TGCGCCAGCAGGCCGTACGGCCTAGATGAAAAACTGTTTTTT

v_gene: TRBV4-3
abundance: -
d_gene: -
j_gene: TRBJ1-3
CDR3aa: CASSQVSGSGNTIYF
CDR3nt: TGCGCCAGCAGCCAAGTGAGCGGCTCTGGAAACACCATATATTTT

v_gene: TRBV5-1
abundance: -
d_gene: TRBD2
j_gene: TRBJ2-3
CDR3aa: CASSAIAGSTDTQYF
CDR3nt: TGCGCCAGCAGCGCAATAGCGGGGTCGACAGATACGCAGTATTTT

v_gene: TRBV2
abundance: -
d_gene: -
j_gene: TRBJ1-2
CDR3aa: CASSYITGSYGYTF
CDR3nt: TGTGCCAGCTCGTACATCACAGGGTCCTATGGCTACACCTTC

v_gene: TRBV28
abundance: -
d_gene: -
j_gene: TRBJ1-2
CDR3aa: CASSLPRGGYTF
CDR3nt: TGTGCCAGCAGTTTACCCCGGGGGGGCTACACCTTC

v_gene: TRBV13
abundance: -
d_gene: TRBD2
j_gene: TRBJ2-3
CDR3aa: CASSLRLAGDTDTQYF
CDR3nt: TGTGCCAGCAGCTTAAGGCTAGCGGGGGACACAGATACGCAGTATTTT

v_gene: TRBV4-3
abundance: -
d_gene: -
j_gene: TRBJ1-2
CDR3aa: CASSQGAVGYGYTF
CDR3nt: TGCGCCAGCAGCCAGGGGGCTGTTGGGTATGGCTACACCTTC

v_gene: TRBV5-6
abundance: once
d_gene: TRBD1
j_gene: TRBJ1-2
CDR3aa: CASSQDRLFQGAGGYTF
CDR3nt: TGTGCCAGCAGCCAGGATCGTTTGTTTCAGGGGGCGGGTGGCTACACCTTC

v_gene: TRBV30
abundance: -
d_gene: -
j_gene: TRBJ1-1
CDR3aa: CAWNRERNTEAFF
CDR3nt: TGTGCCTGGAACAGGGAAAGGAACACTGAAGCTTTCTTT

v_gene: TRBV5-1
abundance: -
d_gene: TRBD1
j_gene: TRBJ2-2
CDR3aa: CASSLAGGSDTGELFF
CDR3nt: TGCGCCAGCAGCTTGGCAGGGGGCAGCGACACCGGGGAGCTGTTTTTT

v_gene: TRBV12-3/TRBV12-4
abundance: -
d_gene: -
j_gene: TRBJ1-1
CDR3aa: CASNTGGTEAFF
CDR3nt: TGTGCCAGCAATACCGGAGGGACTGAAGCTTTCTTT

v_gene: TRBV3-1/TRBV3-2
abundance: -
d_gene: -
j_gene: TRBJ1-3
CDR3aa: CASSQDGGGNTIYF
CDR3nt: TGTGCCAGCAGCCAAGACGGCGGGGGAAACACCATATATTTT

v_gene: TRBV3-1/TRBV3-2
abundance: -
d_gene: -
j_gene: TRBJ2-3
CDR3aa: CASSQGRGSTDTQYF
CDR3nt: TGTGCCAGCAGCCAAGGGCGGGGCAGCACAGATACGCAGTATTTT

v_gene: TRBV13
abundance: -
d_gene: -
j_gene: TRBJ1-2
CDR3aa: CASSRRGRSEGYTF
CDR3nt: TGTGCCAGCAGCAGGCGCGGTCGCAGCGAGGGCTACACCTTC

v_gene: TRBV6-2/TRBV6-3
abundance: -
d_gene: -
j_gene: TRBJ2-5
CDR3aa: CASTPRRGWRTQYF
CDR3nt: TGTGCCAGCACCCCTAGGCGGGGATGGCGAACCCAGTACTTC

v_gene: TRBV30
abundance: -
d_gene: -
j_gene: TRBJ1-1
CDR3aa: CAWSTLGIAFF
CDR3nt: TGTGCCTGGAGTACACTGGGCATAGCTTTCTTT

v_gene: TRBV14
abundance: -
d_gene: -
j_gene: TRBJ2-3
CDR3aa: CASSARVRDTQYF
CDR3nt: TGTGCCAGCAGCGCCAGGGTGAGAGATACGCAGTATTTT

v_gene: TRBV19
abundance: once
d_gene: TRBD1
j_gene: TRBJ1-1
CDR3aa: CASSPRQGANTEAFF
CDR3nt: TGTGCCAGTAGTCCAAGACAGGGGGCAAACACTGAAGCTTTCTTT

v_gene: TRBV5-1
abundance: -
d_gene: TRBD1
j_gene: TRBJ1-1
CDR3aa: CASRSGDRGLNTEAFF
CDR3nt: TGCGCCAGCAGGTCCGGGGACAGGGGCCTCAACACTGAAGCTTTCTTT

v_gene: TRBV25-1
abundance: -
d_gene: -
j_gene: TRBJ2-2
CDR3aa: CASSEFAGLSGELFF
CDR3nt: TGTGCCAGCAGTGAATTCGCGGGGCTATCCGGGGAGCTGTTTTTT

v_gene: TRBV29-1
abundance: -
d_gene: TRBD1
j_gene: TRBJ1-2
CDR3aa: CSDRGQGAGGYTF
CDR3nt: TGCAGCGACCGAGGACAGGGCGCGGGTGGCTACACCTTC

v_gene: TRBV5-1
abundance: -
d_gene: -
j_gene: TRBJ2-1
CDR3aa: CASGGETRSAYEQFF
CDR3nt: TGCGCCAGCGGGGGTGAGACTAGGTCGGCGTATGAGCAGTTCTTC

v_gene: TRBV11-2
abundance: few
d_gene: TRBD1
j_gene: TRBJ1-2
CDR3aa: CASSSRTGRGYGYTF
CDR3nt: TGTGCCAGCAGCTCCCGGACAGGAAGGGGGTATGGCTACACCTTC

v_gene: TRBV4-3
abundance: -
d_gene: -
j_gene: TRBJ1-1
CDR3aa: CASSQVLSNTEAFF
CDR3nt: TGCGCCAGCAGCCAAGTTCTCAGTAACACTGAAGCTTTCTTT

v_gene: TRBV6-5
abundance: once
d_gene: TRBD1
j_gene: TRBJ1-5
CDR3aa: CASSRRVGGTTQHF
CDR3nt: TGTGCCAGCAGTAGAAGGGTAGGGGGCACGACCCAGCATTTT

v_gene: TRBV10-3
abundance: once
d_gene: TRBD1
j_gene: TRBJ2-7
CDR3aa: CAISSLDRDSYEQYF
CDR3nt: TGTGCCATCAGTAGCCTGGACAGGGACTCCTACGAGCAGTACTTC

v_gene: TRBV7-9
abundance: -
d_gene: -
j_gene: TRBJ2-7
CDR3aa: CASSLSSYEQYF
CDR3nt: TGTGCCAGCAGCCTAAGCTCCTACGAGCAGTACTTC

v_gene: TRBV19
abundance: -
d_gene: -
j_gene: TRBJ2-2
CDR3aa: CASSRGINTGELFF
CDR3nt: TGTGCCAGTAGTAGAGGGATTAACACCGGGGAGCTGTTTTTT

v_gene: TRBV5-1
abundance: few
d_gene: TRBD1
j_gene: TRBJ1-6
CDR3aa: CASSLTGGDSPLHF
CDR3nt: TGCGCCAGCAGCTTGACAGGGGGCGATTCACCCCTCCACTTT

v_gene: TRBV5-1
abundance: -
d_gene: TRBD1
j_gene: TRBJ1-4
CDR3aa: CASSRGTGGNEKLFF
CDR3nt: TGCGCCAGCAGCAGAGGGACAGGTGGCAATGAAAAACTGTTTTTT

v_gene: TRBV5-6
abundance: -
d_gene: -
j_gene: TRBJ2-2
CDR3aa: CASNQGDSWTGELFF
CDR3nt: TGTGCCAGCAACCAAGGGGATTCGTGGACCGGGGAGCTGTTTTTT

v_gene: TRBV4-3
abundance: -
d_gene: TRBD1
j_gene: TRBJ2-2
CDR3aa: CASRKTGTGELFF
CDR3nt: TGCGCCAGCAGGAAGACAGGGACCGGGGAGCTGTTTTTT